The entry below describes one T cell receptor beta chain. The CDR3 is 15 amino acids. The germline V gene has CDR1 SQVTM and CDR2 ANQGSEA. V lost 0 bases and J 3 bases, leaving 14 bases between the germline ends. TCRdb's table, derived via immunoSEQ multiplex PCR, lists solely in-frame clones and lacks some. The sample lists approximately 250,000 clones, approximately 90% occurring once. This sample was taken from a study of blood T cell repertoires in COVID-19. Whole-study context: Sources were T cells, B-cell-depleted T cells, or PBMCs; the material itself was cDNA or gDNA.

This clonotype was obtained from a woman aged 30 to 39 with acute COVID-19. The chain carries TRBV29-1 and TRBJ1-1; D gene uncertain. Material for sequencing was PBMCs or T cells enriched from blood (not recorded which). The CDR3 reads CSVEDPASEDTEAFF. The CDR3 DNA sequence: TGCAGCGTTGAAGATCCGGCAAGCGAAGACACTGAAGCTTTCTTT.